Here is one T cell receptor beta chain with its context. It was one heparinised blood draw, averaging around 120 mL, that each donor gave. Purities over 98% were achieved in all sorted populations. This sample was included in a study of beta chain features in type 1 diabetes. Reverse transcription of all isolated RNA meant that expressed TCRB transcripts were sequenced. The average read count of naive, central memory and regulatory T cell samples was a few million. Data came from immunoSEQ multiplex PCR; TCRdb stores just in-frame clones and leaves some out. This sample carries roughly 40,000 clones, roughly 49% of them seen once, and the ten largest clones take 0.72%. The TCR comes from a young woman in good health. The specimen sequenced was central memory CD4+ T cells from blood.

The CDR3 here is CASSLNSGGSNTEAFF. The CDR3 DNA sequence: TGTGCCAGCTCACTGAACTCAGGGGGCTCGAACACTGAAGCTTTCTTT. The chain couples TRBV18 to TRBJ1-1; 8 bases agree with TRBD1. The CDR3 is 16 residues long. V trimming: 4 bases; J trimming: 1 base; junction bases outside the gene matches: 8. CDR1 is KGHSH and CDR2 is LQKENI in the germline V gene.